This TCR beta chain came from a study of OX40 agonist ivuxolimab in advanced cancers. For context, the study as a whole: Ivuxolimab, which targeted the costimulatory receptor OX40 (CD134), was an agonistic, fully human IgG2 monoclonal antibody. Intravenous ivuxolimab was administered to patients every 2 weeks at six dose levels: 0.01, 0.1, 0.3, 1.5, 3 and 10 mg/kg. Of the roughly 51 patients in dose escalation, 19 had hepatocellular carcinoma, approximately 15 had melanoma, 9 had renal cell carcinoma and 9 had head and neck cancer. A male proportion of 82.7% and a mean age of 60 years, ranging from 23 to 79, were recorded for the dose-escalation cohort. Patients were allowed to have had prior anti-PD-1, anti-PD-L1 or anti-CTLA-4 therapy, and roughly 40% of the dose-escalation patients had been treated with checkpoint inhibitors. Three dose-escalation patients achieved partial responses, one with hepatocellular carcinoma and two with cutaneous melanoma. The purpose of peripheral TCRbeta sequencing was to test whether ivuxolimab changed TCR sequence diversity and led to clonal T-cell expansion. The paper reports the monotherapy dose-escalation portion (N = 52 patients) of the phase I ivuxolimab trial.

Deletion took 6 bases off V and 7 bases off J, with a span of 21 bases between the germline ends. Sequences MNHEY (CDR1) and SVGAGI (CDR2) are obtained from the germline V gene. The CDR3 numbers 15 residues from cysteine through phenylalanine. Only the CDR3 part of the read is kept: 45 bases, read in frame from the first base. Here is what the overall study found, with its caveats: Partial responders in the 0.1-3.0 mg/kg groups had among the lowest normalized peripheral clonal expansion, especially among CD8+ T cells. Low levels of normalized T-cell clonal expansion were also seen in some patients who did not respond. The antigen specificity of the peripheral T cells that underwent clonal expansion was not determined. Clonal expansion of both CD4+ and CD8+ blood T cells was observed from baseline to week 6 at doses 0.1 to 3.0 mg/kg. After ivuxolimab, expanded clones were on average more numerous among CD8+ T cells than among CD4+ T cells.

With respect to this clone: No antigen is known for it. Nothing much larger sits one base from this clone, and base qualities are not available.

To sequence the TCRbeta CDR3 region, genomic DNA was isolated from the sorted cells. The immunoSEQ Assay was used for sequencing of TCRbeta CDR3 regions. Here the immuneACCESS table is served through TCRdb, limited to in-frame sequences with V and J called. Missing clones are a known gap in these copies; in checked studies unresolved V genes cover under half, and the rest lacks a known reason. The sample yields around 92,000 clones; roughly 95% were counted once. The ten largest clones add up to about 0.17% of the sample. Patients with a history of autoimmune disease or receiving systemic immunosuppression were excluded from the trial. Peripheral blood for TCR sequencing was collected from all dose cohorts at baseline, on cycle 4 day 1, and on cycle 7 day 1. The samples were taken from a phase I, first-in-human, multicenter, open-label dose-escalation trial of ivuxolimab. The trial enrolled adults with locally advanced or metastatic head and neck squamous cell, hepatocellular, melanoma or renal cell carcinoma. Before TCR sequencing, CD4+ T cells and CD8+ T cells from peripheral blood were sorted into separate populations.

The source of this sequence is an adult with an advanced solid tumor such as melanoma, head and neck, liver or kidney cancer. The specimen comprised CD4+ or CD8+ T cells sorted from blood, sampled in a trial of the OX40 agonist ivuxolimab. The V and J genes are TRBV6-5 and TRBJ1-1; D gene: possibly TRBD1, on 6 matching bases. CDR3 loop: CASRDVDRLSNEAFF. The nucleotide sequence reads TGTGCCAGCAGGGACGTCGACAGGCTCAGCAATGAAGCTTTCTTT.